The 13 T cell receptor beta chains reported below all come from one sample, sequenced in a study of shared clonotypes between healthy human individuals. Here immunoSEQ multiplex PCR was the method, and the copy in TCRdb shows in-frame clones only, minus some. The sample lists roughly 380,000 clones, around 96% occurring once. The sequencing input was memory CD8+ T cells sorted from blood. Regarding subset: CD45RO+ cells pooled with CCR7-negative TemRA cells. The receptors derive from a man younger than 40 in good health.

The chain combines TRBV5-8 with TRBJ1-2, with D possibly matching TRBD1 (5 bases). Trimming took 0 bases from V and 0 from J, leaving 12 bases between them. Per germline, CDR1 SGHTS and CDR2 YDEGEE. CDR3 length: 16 amino acids. CDR3 DNA sequence: TGTGCCAGCAGCTTGGAACAGGCGAGCGCTAACTATGGCTACACCTTC. It encodes CASSLEQASANYGYTF.

V gene TRBV6-5 combines with J gene TRBJ2-3; 7 bases map to TRBD2. Germline V gives CDR1 MNHEY, CDR2 SVGAGI. CDR3 size: 16 residues. V was clipped by 2 bases and J by 0 bases; unmatched bases: 5. CDR3: CASSYALSGSTDTQYF. CDR3 nucleotides: TGTGCCAGCAGTTACGCACTTAGCGGGAGCACAGATACGCAGTATTTT.

The chain has TRBV7-9 and TRBJ2-2; the D is unclear. Deletions cut 7 bases from V and 3 bases from J, with 12 bases between. The germline V gene has CDR1 SEHNR and CDR2 FQNEAQ (reference sequence). The CDR3 spans 14 residues. The CDR3 is CASTPARDTGELFF. DNA of the CDR3: TGTGCCAGCACTCCCGCTCGGGACACCGGGGAGCTGTTTTTT.

The V gene is TRBV10-3, the J gene TRBJ1-2; a possible D gene is TRBD1 (6 bases). This CDR3 has 13 residues. V lost 3 bases and J lost 4, with 9 bases in between. The germline V gene encodes CDR1 ENHRY and CDR2 SYGVKD. The DNA of the CDR3 is TGTGCCATCAGTGACGGACAGCCCTATGGCTACACCTTC. Encoded protein: CAISDGQPYGYTF.

This clone was seen only once. The CDR3 region is CSVEDPWGTEQETQYF. CDR3 bases: TGCAGCGTTGAAGATCCGTGGGGAACAGAGCAAGAGACCCAGTACTTC. V usage is TRBV29-1 and J usage is TRBJ2-5; no clear D gene. V shed 0 bases and J shed 2 bases, with 16 bases lying between them. The CDR3 has 16 residues. Germline-derived CDR1 and CDR2 are SQVTM and ANQGSEA.

V usage is TRBV11-2 and J usage is TRBJ2-2; tentative D call: TRBD2 (5 bases). Germline CDR1 is SGHAT and CDR2 is FQNNGV. The CDR3 runs to 18 residues. V lost 0 bases to trimming and J lost 5 bases, with 19 bases between them. CDR3 sequence (DNA): TGTGCCAGCAGCTTAGATAGGTGGCCGCGGACGGGGACCGGGGAGCTGTTTTTT. As protein: CASSLDRWPRTGTGELFF.

V usage is TRBV5-4 and J usage is TRBJ2-3, with TRBD2 matching 10 bases. The CDR3 is 17 amino acids. Germline values: CDR1 SGHNT, CDR2 YYREEE (reference sequence). V dropped 0 bases and J dropped 1; count of bases not matched to a gene: 5. The CDR3 DNA sequence: TGTGCCAGCAGCTTGGGGACTAGCGGTATCCGCACAGATACGCAGTATTTT. Protein: CASSLGTSGIRTDTQYF.

This clone was counted a single time. The chain carries TRBV19 and TRBJ2-6, with unresolved D. In germline, CDR1 is LNHDA, CDR2 SQIVND (reference sequence). The CDR3 length is 18 residues. Trimming shortened V by 1 base and J by 5 bases, and 18 bases separated the two germline ends. The CDR3 DNA follows: TGTGCCAGTAGTATAGTAGCCGGTTCGGGTAACTGGGCCAACGTCCTGACTTTC. It codes for CASSIVAGSGNWANVLTF.

The chain joins TRBV10-3 to TRBJ2-2; D assignment may be TRBD1 or TRBD2 (5 bases each). Looked up from germline, CDR1 is ENHRY and CDR2 is SYGVKD. V lost 10 bases and J 6 bases, leaving 12 bases between the germline ends. CDR3 length: 12 residues. The CDR3 loop is CATGTHSGELFF. The CDR3 DNA is TGTGCCACGGGGACCCATTCCGGGGAGCTGTTTTTT.

This chain joins TRBV6-5 and TRBJ2-2, with D uncertain. This CDR3 is built from 14 residues. The V gene's germline CDR1 is MNHEY and CDR2 SVGAGI. With 0 bases removed from V and 3 bases from J, the gap between germline ends came to 5 bases. Written as DNA, the CDR3 is TGTGCCAGCAGTTACTCCGCACACACCGGGGAGCTGTTTTTT. Protein product: CASSYSAHTGELFF.

V is TRBV5-1 and J is TRBJ2-7; 7 bases match TRBD2. The CDR3 totals 16 residues. Germline values: CDR1 SGHRS, CDR2 YFSETQ. With 4 bases clipped from V and 4 bases from J, the junction kept 14 bases outside the gene matches. Here the CDR3 reads CASSPAGAGRIYEQYF. CDR3 nucleotides: TGCGCCAGCAGCCCGGCAGGAGCGGGGAGGATATACGAGCAGTACTTC.

The chain uses TRBV4-1 and TRBJ2-3; the D gene is possibly TRBD2 (5 bases). Trimming removed 4 bases at V and 2 bases at J, with 19 bases between. The CDR3 covers 17 residues. Germline assignment: CDR1 MGHRA and CDR2 YSYEKL. The CDR3 protein is CASSLKLWLADTDTQYF. In DNA, the CDR3 is TGCGCCAGCAGCCTCAAGCTATGGCTAGCAGACACAGATACGCAGTATTTT.

This chain uses TRBV28 with TRBJ2-7; possibly TRBD1 for D (6 bases). CDR3 length: 13 amino acids. The V and J ends lost 5 bases and 0 bases respectively, with 8 bases between them. Germline-derived CDR1 and CDR2 are MDHEN and SYDVKM. CDR3 loop: CASSQDSSYEQYF. The CDR3 region has the DNA TGTGCCAGCAGTCAGGACAGCTCCTACGAGCAGTACTTC.